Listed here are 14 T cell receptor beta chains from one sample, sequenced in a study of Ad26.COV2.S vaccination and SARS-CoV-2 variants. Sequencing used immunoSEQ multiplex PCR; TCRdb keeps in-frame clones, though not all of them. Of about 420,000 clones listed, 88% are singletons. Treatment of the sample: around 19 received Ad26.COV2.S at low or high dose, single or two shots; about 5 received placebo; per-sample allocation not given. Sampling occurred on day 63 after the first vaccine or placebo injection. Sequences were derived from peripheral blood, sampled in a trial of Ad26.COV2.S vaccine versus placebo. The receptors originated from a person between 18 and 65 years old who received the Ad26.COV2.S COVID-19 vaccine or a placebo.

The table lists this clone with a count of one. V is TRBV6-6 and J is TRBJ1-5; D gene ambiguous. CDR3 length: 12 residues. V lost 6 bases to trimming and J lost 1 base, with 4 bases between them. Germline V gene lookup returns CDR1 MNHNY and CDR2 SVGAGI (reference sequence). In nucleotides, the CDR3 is TGTGCCAGCAGGCAGAGCAATCAGCCCCAGCATTTT. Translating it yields CASRQSNQPQHF.

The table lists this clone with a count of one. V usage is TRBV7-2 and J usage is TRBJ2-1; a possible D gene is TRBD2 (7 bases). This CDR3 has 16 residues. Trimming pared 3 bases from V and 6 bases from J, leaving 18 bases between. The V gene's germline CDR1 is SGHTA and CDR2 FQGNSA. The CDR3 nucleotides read TGTGCCAGCAGCTTTAAGGGGGGGATAGAGGGCAATGAGCAGTTCTTC. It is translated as CASSFKGGIEGNEQFF.

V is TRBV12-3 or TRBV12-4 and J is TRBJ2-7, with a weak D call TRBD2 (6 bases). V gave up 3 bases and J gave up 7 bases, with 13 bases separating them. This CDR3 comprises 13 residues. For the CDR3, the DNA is TGTGCCAGCAGTTTGGAGGGTTCGGGGGAGCAGTACTTC. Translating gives CASSLEGSGEQYF.

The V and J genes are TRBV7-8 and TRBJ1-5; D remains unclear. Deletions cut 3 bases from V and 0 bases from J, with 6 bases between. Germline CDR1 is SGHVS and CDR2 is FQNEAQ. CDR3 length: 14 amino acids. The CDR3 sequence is CASSFSVSNQPQHF. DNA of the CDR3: TGTGCCAGCAGCTTTTCAGTTAGCAATCAGCCCCAGCATTTT.

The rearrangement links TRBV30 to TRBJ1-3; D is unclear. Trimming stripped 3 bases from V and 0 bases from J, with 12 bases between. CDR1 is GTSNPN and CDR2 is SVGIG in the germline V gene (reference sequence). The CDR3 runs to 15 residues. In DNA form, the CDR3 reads TGTGCCTGGAGCCCGGACCTTGGCTCTGGAAACACCATATATTTT. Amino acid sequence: CAWSPDLGSGNTIYF.

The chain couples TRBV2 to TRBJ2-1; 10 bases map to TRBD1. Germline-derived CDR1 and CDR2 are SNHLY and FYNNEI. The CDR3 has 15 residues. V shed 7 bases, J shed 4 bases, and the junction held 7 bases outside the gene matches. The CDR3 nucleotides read TGTGCCAGCACGCCCGGGACAGGGGTTTACAATGAGCAGTTCTTC. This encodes CASTPGTGVYNEQFF.

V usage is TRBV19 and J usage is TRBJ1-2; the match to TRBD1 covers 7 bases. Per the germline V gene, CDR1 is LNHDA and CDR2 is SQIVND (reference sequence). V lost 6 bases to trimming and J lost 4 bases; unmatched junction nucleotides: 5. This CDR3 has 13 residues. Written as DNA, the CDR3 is TGTGCCAGTAGCGGACAGGTCGGCTATGGCTACACCTTC. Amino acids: CASSGQVGYGYTF.

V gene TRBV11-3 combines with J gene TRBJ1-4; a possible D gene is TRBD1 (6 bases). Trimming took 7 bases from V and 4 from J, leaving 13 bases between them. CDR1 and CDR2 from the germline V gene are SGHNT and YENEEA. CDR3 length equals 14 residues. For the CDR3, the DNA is TGTGCCAGCACCGGTGGGGGCTATAATGAAAAACTGTTTTTT. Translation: CASTGGGYNEKLFF.

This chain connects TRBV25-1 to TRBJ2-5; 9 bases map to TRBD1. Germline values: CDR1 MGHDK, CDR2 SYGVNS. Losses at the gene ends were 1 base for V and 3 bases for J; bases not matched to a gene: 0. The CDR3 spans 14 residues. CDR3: CASSEWDREETQYF. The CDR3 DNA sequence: TGTGCCAGCAGTGAATGGGACAGGGAAGAGACCCAGTACTTC.

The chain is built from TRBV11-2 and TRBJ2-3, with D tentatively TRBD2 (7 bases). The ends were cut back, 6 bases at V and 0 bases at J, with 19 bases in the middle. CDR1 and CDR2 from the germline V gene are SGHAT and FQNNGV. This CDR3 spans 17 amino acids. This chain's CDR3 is CASSPLGGGLSTDTQYF. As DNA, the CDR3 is TGTGCCAGCAGTCCCCTGGGCGGGGGCCTTAGCACAGATACGCAGTATTTT.

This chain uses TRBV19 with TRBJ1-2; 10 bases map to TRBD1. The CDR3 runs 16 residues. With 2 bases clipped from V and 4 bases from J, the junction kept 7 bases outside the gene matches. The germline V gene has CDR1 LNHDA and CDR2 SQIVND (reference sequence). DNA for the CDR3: TGTGCCAGTAGTATACCCGGGACAGGGGACACCTATGGCTACACCTTC. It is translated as CASSIPGTGDTYGYTF.

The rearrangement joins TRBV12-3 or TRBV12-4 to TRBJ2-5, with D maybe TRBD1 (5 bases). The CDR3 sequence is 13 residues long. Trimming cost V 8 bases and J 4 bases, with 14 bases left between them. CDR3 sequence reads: CASRQGLRETQYF. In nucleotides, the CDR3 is TGTGCCAGCCGGCAGGGCCTAAGAGAGACCCAGTACTTC.

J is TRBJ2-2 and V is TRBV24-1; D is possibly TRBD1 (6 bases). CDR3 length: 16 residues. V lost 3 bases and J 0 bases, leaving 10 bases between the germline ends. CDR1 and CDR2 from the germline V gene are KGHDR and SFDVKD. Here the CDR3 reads CATSDPRTANTGELFF. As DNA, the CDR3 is TGTGCCACCAGTGATCCCCGGACAGCGAACACCGGGGAGCTGTTTTTT.

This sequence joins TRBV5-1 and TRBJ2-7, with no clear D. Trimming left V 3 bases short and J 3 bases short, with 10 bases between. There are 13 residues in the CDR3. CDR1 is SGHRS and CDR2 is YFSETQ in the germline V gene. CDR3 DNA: TGCGCCAGCAGCTCCGTGAGAAGCTACGAGCAGTACTTC. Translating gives CASSSVRSYEQYF.